This TCR beta chain appears in the sequencing data of a study of T-cell memory formation after mild COVID-19. This CDR3 comprises 15 residues. Germline CDR1 reads SGHRS; CDR2 reads YFSETQ. Trimming shortened V by 4 bases and J by 0 bases, and 10 bases separated the two germline ends. TCR alpha and TCR beta cDNA libraries carrying sample barcodes and UMIs were produced by 5'RACE using constant-segment primers. TCRdb re-analysed the 5' RACE reads in MiXCR, keeping a single row per CDR3 protein. The sample includes about 290,000 distinct CDR3 sequences, 15% to 20% seen only once; the top ten take roughly 20%. This clonotype was observed a handful of times. Antigen: not known. Overall study findings and caveats: Clones shrinking from day 15 to 85 showed even CD4/CD8 mixes; later expanders tilted CD4+.

The receptor comes from a man aged 18 to 30 who had mild COVID-19 (a few samples of this study predate the infection). Cell type and time point are not known. Sequencing was performed on PBMCs or a T cell subset sorted from them (not recorded which). This chain links TRBV5-1 with TRBJ2-2; TRBD1 might be the D (5 bases). The DNA of the CDR3 is TGCGCCAGCAGCGCCGGACACGCGAACACCGGGGAGCTGTTTTTT. Translated, it gives CASSAGHANTGELFF. The entire variable domain, with the rest obtained from reference TRBV5-1 and TRBJ2-2, is as follows: KAGVTQTPRYLIKTRGQQVTLSCSPISGHRSVSWYQQTPGQGLQFLFEYFSETQRNKGNFPGRFSGRQFSNSRSEMNVSTLELGDSALYLCASSAGHANTGELFFGEGSRLTVL.